The present T cell receptor (beta chain) was sequenced within a study of cytomegalovirus exposure and HLA in healthy donors. Researchers ran the PCR with 60 Vbeta and 13 Jbeta primers. Some clones are missing from TCRdb's copy, which holds only in-frame ones; the method was immunoSEQ multiplex PCR. The sample totals tens of thousands of clones. To note about this clone: Antigen unknown.

The CDR3 extends over 15 amino acids. The V and J ends lost 3 bases and 0 bases respectively, with 12 bases between them. CDR1 is SGHRS, CDR2 YFSETQ, per germline. Study findings and constraints: There were under 200 TCR beta chains listed as cytomegalovirus-associated. Immune exposure information available was restricted to CMV serostatus. An analysis done earlier found most TCR beta V segments productive about 87% or about 30% of the time. TCR beta chain V- and J-gene trimming was linked, in a later analysis, to a missense variant in DCLRE1C.

This rearrangement joins TRBV5-1 to TRBJ1-2, with D possibly TRBD1 on 5 matching bases. The clonotype comes from a male donor in good health and CMV-seronegative. The specimen sequenced was PBMCs. The CDR3 DNA reads TGCGCCAGCAGCTATGGAGGGGCCACTAACTATGGCTACACCTTC. Its translation is CASSYGGATNYGYTF.